This T cell receptor beta chain was identified during a study of T cells in Graves' hyperthyroidism and ophthalmopathy. The germline V gene has CDR1 MNHEY and CDR2 SVGAGI. V dropped 4 bases and J dropped 2; count of bases not matched to a gene: 10. The CDR3 is 16 residues long. It was RNA transcripts that yielded the amplified TCR beta CDR3 regions. Researchers ran a first-round RT-PCR on the TCR CDR3 using the HTBI primer set. TCRdb itself ran the multiplex PCR reads through MiXCR, one entry per CDR3 protein. The table lists fewer than 250,000 distinct CDR3 sequences, more than 20% of them singletons, with around 32% in the top ten.

This chain joins TRBV6-5 and TRBJ2-7, with TRBD2 matching 8 bases. The sequence came from a woman in her forties with Graves' ophthalmopathy. Sequences were obtained from blood. The chain's CDR3 is CASSFGGAGVAYEQYF. The CDR3 coding sequence is TGTGCCAGCAGTTTCGGGGGGGCGGGAGTGGCCTACGAGCAGTACTTC.